Reported below is one T cell receptor (beta chain). Only one count was recorded for this clone. The antigen this receptor binds is unknown. No base-level quality is on record; no much larger clone is a single base apart. Donors were healthy HIV-negative adults with no recently reported acute infections or vaccinations. Every donor was a Caucasian adult residing in Nashville, Tennessee, USA. CD4+ T cells were enriched by magnetic negative selection; naive cells were then positively selected on CD45RA, and the negative fraction formed the memory subset. After blood collection by leukapheresis, PBMCs were isolated using Ficoll-Histopaque density gradient centrifugation and then cryopreserved in the vapor phase of liquid nitrogen. Analytical flow cytometry was used to check the purity and quantity of every magnetically sorted T cell population. Each sorted fraction had its genomic DNA isolated and then quantified by UV absorbance on a Nanodrop 2000c.

The CDR3 has 18 amino acids, counting the end cysteine and phenylalanine. The sequence is cut down to CDR3 DNA, 54 bases in frame from base 1. Trimming leaves V shorter by 5 bases and J shorter by 0 bases, with the junction holding 12 bases beyond the gene matches. The germline V gene (reference sequence) provides CDR1 MNHEY and CDR2 SMNVEV. These data originate in a study of shared clonotypes between healthy human individuals (dated by TCRdb to the early 2020s). Some background on the complete study: A couple of women and a few men aged 18 to 49 years were included in the cohort. Blood TCR repertoires of a handful of healthy adults were deeply sequenced to estimate repertoire size and the extent of clonotype sharing between individuals. Each donor's leukapheresis produced roughly between roughly 0.85 and 9.5 billion PBMCs. Libraries were prepared and TCR repertoires were sequenced by different laboratories using diverse techniques, in order to increase sequencing depth and limit assay-specific biases. For each donor, CD4 naive and CD4 memory were each run on three plates, CD8 naive on two plates, and CD8 memory on one plate. What the work shows at the level of the full study, not this receptor alone: The small number of donors limited the genetic and exposure-history diversity represented. Incomplete sequencing was indicated by rarefaction of sorted-subset datasets, despite the large sequencing depth. Estimated clonotype richness was generally larger for naive than for memory subsets. About 5% of naive CD4, roughly 3.6% of naive CD8, roughly 2.5% of memory CD4, and 0.35% to 0.4% of memory CD8 clonotypes were shared across several donors. Higher generation probabilities were observed for clonotypes shared by all four sorted-subset donors than for non-shared clonotypes. Pairwise subsampling led to the expectation that sequencing depth would affect the degree of clonotype sharing among donors. Only blood was sampled, and tissue TCR repertoires likely differ from those in blood.

TCR CDR3 regions were amplified from genomic DNA by multiplex PCR using the deep immunoSEQ assay. Extracted genomic DNA from each cell subset was distributed evenly across all wells of several immunoSEQ 96-well plates, and each plate was treated as a replicate. For sorted subsets, about 200 ng genomic DNA, equal to 30,000 to 35,000 T cell genomes, was loaded into each replicate PCR. Purified libraries were quantified with a Qubit 3.0 fluorometer, sized on a Bioanalyzer 2100, and re-quantified with the KAPA Library Quantification kit. Every immunoSEQ 96-well plate was sequenced on a separate single-read 150-cycle Illumina NextSeq 550 flow cell. From the authors' description of their analysis: Because the immunoSEQ output included only junctional sequences and no quality scores, the filtering could not be the same as the filtering used for full-length reads. Sequences were annotated with PyIR, a Python wrapper for IgBLAST v1.9, using IMGT germline references to assign V/J genes and CDR3. Reads were removed for weak V/J assignments (E-value above 1e-6), missing CDR3, stop codons, out-of-frame junctions, or ambiguous translated residues. V3J clonotypes were defined as sequences sharing an identical inferred V gene, J gene, and CDR3 amino acid sequence. The percentage overlap between two repertoires was calculated by dividing the number of shared unique clonotypes by the size of the smaller repertoire. RTK rarefaction, the Chao1 estimator, and Recon v2.1 estimates of unobserved clonotypes were used to assess repertoire richness. Generation probabilities for all TCRbeta clonotypes obtained by the gDNA method from a handful of donors were computed using OLGA. TCRdb re-hosts the immuneACCESS table, in-frame sequences only. Its copies lack some clones; in the studies checked, an unresolved V gene accounts for under half of them, and the cause for the rest is not known. V, J and clone size reflect that table, while D and trimming were determined from the DNA. Across this sample there are about 2.4 million clones, with roughly 93% seen only once. More than 0.35% of the sample is in the top ten clones.

The sequencing input was naive CD4+ T cells from PBMCs. The cell subset or site label, as the study defines it: CD45RA+ positively selected. This TCR was sampled from a man between 18 and 29 years old in good health. Some clones in this sample may be carry-over from other donors' samples. The sequence links TRBV27 to TRBJ2-7; TRBD2 agrees with 11 junctional bases. The nucleotide sequence reads as follows: TGTGCCAGCAGTCGAGGGGGGGGACTAGCGGACAGCTCCTACGAGCAGTACTTC. The translation is CASSRGGGLADSSYEQYF.